Shown below are 29 T cell receptor beta chains from a single sample sequenced in a study of T cell clonotyping in hematopoietic cell transplantation (dated by TCRdb to the early 2020s). The time point label here, explained by the study, means: recipient sample about 28 days before transplant, after cytoreduction. The library was obtained by the immunoSEQ multiplex PCR assay. The table comes from immuneACCESS by way of TCRdb, which keeps in-frame sequences with V and J called. Part of the clones is missing from these tables; in studies checked, under half for an unresolved V gene and the rest for unknown reasons. Across this sample there are 25,000 to 35,000 clones, with under 85% seen only once. The ten biggest clones cover around 6.3% of the sample. The sequences come from peripheral blood mononuclear cells, collected before stem cell transplant. These TCRs come from a man over 45 with myelodysplastic syndrome. Some clones in this sample may be carry-over from other donors' samples.

The V gene is TRBV28, the J gene TRBJ2-5, with 10 positions matching TRBD1. The CDR3 extends over 14 amino acids. CDR1 MDHEN and CDR2 SYDVKM come from the germline V gene. With 8 bases clipped from V and 5 bases from J, the junction kept 8 bases outside the gene matches. The CDR3 DNA reads as TGTGCCAGCTTAAACCGGGACAGGGGTGAGACCCAGTACTTC. Translating it yields CASLNRDRGETQYF.

There are a few counts of this clone. V usage is TRBV6-6 and J usage is TRBJ2-7; D unresolved. V was clipped by 0 bases and J by 5 bases, with 11 bases between them. This CDR3 comprises 14 residues. Germline values: CDR1 MNHNY, CDR2 SVGAGI (reference sequence). The CDR3 region is CASSYSRGHHEQYF. The CDR3 DNA follows: TGTGCCAGCAGTTACTCGAGAGGCCATCACGAGCAGTACTTC.

The chain has TRBV5-1 and TRBJ1-2, with 7 bases fitting TRBD1. This CDR3 is built from 12 residues. The ends lost 2 bases at V and 10 bases at J; junction bases unmatched: 5. Germline V gene sequence: CDR1 SGHRS, CDR2 YFSETQ. CDR3 loop: CASSFDRAVYTF. DNA of the CDR3: TGCGCCAGCAGCTTCGACAGGGCGGTCTACACCTTC.

A few counts support this clone. The chain recombines TRBV7-2 with TRBJ1-2; 8 nucleotides match TRBD1. V trimming: 1 base; J trimming: 5 bases; junction bases outside the gene matches: 6. The CDR3 contains 15 residues. From germline, CDR1 is SGHTA and CDR2 FQGNSA. In nucleotides, the CDR3 is TGTGCCAGCAGCTTAGATACAGGGGGTCAATATGGCTACACCTTC. It specifies CASSLDTGGQYGYTF.

For the CDR3, the DNA is TGTGCCAGCAGTCGGACAGGGTCGTACACAGATACGCAGTATTTT. Encoded protein: CASSRTGSYTDTQYF. The chain recombines TRBV2 with TRBJ2-3; TRBD1 matches at 8 bases. CDR1 SNHLY and CDR2 FYNNEI come from the germline V gene. The CDR3 sequence is 15 residues long. Germline trimming cut 5 bases from V and 2 bases from J; bases unmatched to any gene: 6.

The V gene is TRBV25-1, the J gene TRBJ2-3, with 8 bases matching TRBD1. Trimming cost V 3 bases and J 6 bases; bases outside gene matches: 8. The CDR3 runs 15 residues. Germline CDR1 MGHDK, CDR2 SYGVNS. CDR3 region: CASSDLGQGVDTQYF. CDR3 coding DNA: TGTGCCAGCAGTGACCTCGGACAGGGTGTCGATACGCAGTATTTT.

The chain uses TRBV29-1 and TRBJ2-7; 11 nucleotides agree with TRBD2. Germline V gives CDR1 SQVTM, CDR2 ANQGSEA. The V segment lost 4 bases and the J segment 3 bases; nucleotides outside the gene matches: 20. CDR3 length: 19 residues. CDR3 sequence: CSVVGWTALAGGPSYEQYF. In nucleotides, the CDR3 is TGCAGCGTTGTGGGTTGGACAGCTTTAGCGGGAGGGCCGAGCTACGAGCAGTACTTC.

The chain is built from TRBV28 and TRBJ2-7; possibly TRBD1 or TRBD2 for D (5 bases each). Trimming pared 5 bases from V and 6 bases from J, leaving 17 bases between. The CDR3 length is 14 residues. Looked up from germline, CDR1 is MDHEN and CDR2 is SYDVKM. CDR3 DNA sequence: TGTGCCAGCAGTGACTTTTCCGGGGCCATCGAGCAGTACTTC. Amino acid sequence: CASSDFSGAIEQYF. The variable domain in full, with the rest retrieved from reference TRBV28 and TRBJ2-7, is DVKVTQSSRYLVKRTGEKVFLECVQDMDHENMFWYRQDPGLGLRLIYFSYDVKMKEKGDIPEGYSVSREKKERFSLILESASTNQTSMYLCASSDFSGAIEQYFGPGTRLTVT.

This chain connects TRBV28 to TRBJ2-3, with 9 positions matching TRBD2. The CDR3 consists of 19 residues. The germline V gene encodes CDR1 MDHEN and CDR2 SYDVKM. J gave up 2 bases and V 3 bases, and 15 bases lay outside the gene matches. The CDR3 nucleotides are TGTGCCAGCAGTTTCTGGGTTTTGTCTAGCGGGGCCCCCACAGATACGCAGTATTTT. Translating it yields CASSFWVLSSGAPTDTQYF.

This clone has a single count. The chain uses TRBV28 and TRBJ2-7; 9 bases align to TRBD1. CDR3 size: 17 residues. V trimming: 3 bases; J trimming: 2 bases; junction bases outside the gene matches: 11. CDR1 is MDHEN and CDR2 is SYDVKM in the germline V gene. CDR3 nucleotide sequence: TGTGCCAGCAGTTTCCCTCTGGGGACAGGGTTAGCCTACGAGCAGTACTTC. This encodes CASSFPLGTGLAYEQYF.

CDR3 residues: CASSQDRASGGYEQYF. As DNA, the CDR3 is TGCGCCAGCAGCCAAGATAGGGCTAGCGGGGGTTACGAGCAGTACTTC. J is TRBJ2-7 and V is TRBV4-3; TRBD2 aligns across 10 bases. Germline values: CDR1 LGHNA, CDR2 YSLEER. The V gene end was trimmed by 0 bases and the J gene end by 4 bases; junction bases not matched to a gene: 6. CDR3 length: 16 amino acids.

This clone was seen more than once but under ten times. This chain connects TRBV4-1 to TRBJ1-1; D call uncertain. The CDR3 is 12 residues long. V gave up 3 bases and J gave up 6 bases, with 8 bases separating them. CDR1 is MGHRA and CDR2 is YSYEKL in the germline V gene. CDR3 in DNA: TGCGCCAGCAGCCACCCTCAAGCTGAAGCTTTCTTT. Its protein is CASSHPQAEAFF.

On this clone itself: The junction and the germline gene differ at one end; a read error may be behind it. The chain combines TRBV6-1 with TRBJ2-2, with D possibly TRBD2 on 5 matching bases. Germline V CDR1 and CDR2: MNHNS, SASEGT. This CDR3 spans 15 amino acids. This CDR3 is CASSPSTVTTGELSF. In DNA, the CDR3 is TGTGCCAGCAGTCCCTCCACCGTAACCACCGGGGAGCTGTCTTTT.

This chain joins TRBV5-6 and TRBJ1-6; the D is unclear. The V end was cut by 0 bases, the J end by 7 bases, with 11 bases between. Per the germline V gene, CDR1 is SGHDT and CDR2 is YYEEEE. The CDR3 loop spans 15 amino acids. For the CDR3, the DNA is TGTGCCAGCAGCTTGGGGCGTCGGGCGAATTCACCCCTCCACTTT. It codes for CASSLGRRANSPLHF. Variable domain in full (rest from reference TRBV5-6 and TRBJ1-6): DAGVTQSPTHLIKTRGQQVTLRCSPKSGHDTVSWYQQALGQGPQFIFQYYEEEERQRGNFPDRFSGHQFPNYSSELNVNALLLGDSALYLCASSLGRRANSPLHFGNGTRLTVT.

The V gene is TRBV5-8, the J gene TRBJ2-7, with 12 bases fitting TRBD1. The CDR3 is 15 amino acids. CDR1 is SGHTS and CDR2 is YDEGEE in the germline V gene. V shed 4 bases and J 5 bases; nucleotides not matched to a gene: 7. Here the CDR3 reads CASSDPGQGAHEQYF. The CDR3 nucleotides are TGTGCCAGCAGCGACCCGGGACAGGGGGCACACGAGCAGTACTTC. Complete variable domain (other parts from reference TRBV5-8 and TRBJ2-7): EAGVTQSPTHLIKTRGQQATLRCSPISGHTSVYWYQQALGLGLQFLLWYDEGEERNRGNFPPRFSGRQFPNYSSELNVNALELEDSALYLCASSDPGQGAHEQYFGPGTRLTVT.

The chain links TRBV6-1 to TRBJ2-1, with D maybe TRBD1 (5 bases). This CDR3 contains 15 residues. CDR1 is MNHNS and CDR2 is SASEGT in the germline V gene. V lost 2 bases to trimming and J lost 5 bases, with 13 bases between them. The CDR3 DNA is TGTGCCAGCAGTGAACAGGCAAGGGGCGACAATGAGCAGTTCTTC. It codes for CASSEQARGDNEQFF.

This rearrangement joins TRBV14 to TRBJ2-7, with D unresolved. Trimming left V 1 base short and J 7 bases short, with 11 bases between. Germline CDR1 SGHDN, CDR2 FVKESK. The CDR3 runs to 13 residues. This chain's CDR3 is CASSQVWGGEQYF. CDR3 DNA sequence: TGTGCCAGCAGCCAAGTTTGGGGTGGTGAGCAGTACTTC.

The chain links TRBV30 to TRBJ2-3; D is unresolved. V lost 4 bases and J lost 2, with 7 bases in between. The V gene's germline CDR1 is GTSNPN and CDR2 SVGIG (reference sequence). CDR3 length: 12 residues. In DNA, the CDR3 is TGTGCCTGGAAGAGTTTCACAGATACGCAGTATTTT. Its translation is CAWKSFTDTQYF.

This sequence joins TRBV6-5 and TRBJ1-2, with 9 bases that match TRBD1. This CDR3 spans 15 amino acids. Germline V gene lookup returns CDR1 MNHEY and CDR2 SVGAGI. V lost 2 bases to trimming and J lost 1 base; unmatched junction nucleotides: 2. CDR3 DNA sequence: TGTGCCAGCAGTTACGGGACAGGGCTTAACTATGGCTACACCTTC. Its translation: CASSYGTGLNYGYTF.

V gene TRBV6-5 combines with J gene TRBJ1-5; possibly TRBD1 for D (6 bases). Germline lookup yields CDR1 MNHEY and CDR2 SVGAGI. The V gene lost 6 bases and the J gene lost 6 bases, with 15 bases spanning the gap. The CDR3 spans 14 residues. In DNA form, the CDR3 reads TGTGCCAGCAGAAATCAGGGGCTTGGTCAGCCCCAGCATTTT. Its translation is CASRNQGLGQPQHF.

V and J are TRBV6-5 and TRBJ2-1; 12 nucleotides align to TRBD1. Germline CDR1 reads MNHEY; CDR2 reads SVGAGI. The V segment lost 8 bases and the J segment 9 bases; nucleotides outside the gene matches: 8. The CDR3 spans 14 residues. The CDR3 spells CASGGQGALGEQFF. In DNA form, the CDR3 reads TGTGCCAGCGGGGGACAGGGGGCTTTAGGTGAGCAGTTCTTC.

The chain carries TRBV19 and TRBJ2-2; 8 nucleotides line up with TRBD1. In germline, CDR1 is LNHDA, CDR2 SQIVND (reference sequence). V shed 3 bases and J 5 bases; nucleotides not matched to a gene: 2. The CDR3 has 14 amino acids. CDR3 in amino acids: CASSIQGATGELFF. CDR3 DNA sequence: TGTGCCAGTAGTATCCAGGGGGCAACCGGGGAGCTGTTTTTT.

In this sample, this clone turned up a few times. V and J are TRBV4-3 and TRBJ1-2; possible D gene TRBD1, 5 bases. Germline V gene sequence: CDR1 LGHNA, CDR2 YSLEER. V gave up 0 bases and J gave up 4 bases, with 12 bases separating them. The CDR3 is made up of 15 amino acids. The CDR3 here is CASSQEMGRGYGYTF. The CDR3 DNA follows: TGCGCCAGCAGCCAAGAGATGGGGAGGGGCTATGGCTACACCTTC.

The V gene is TRBV6-1, the J gene TRBJ1-5; no clear D gene. The V end lost 5 bases, the J end lost 4 bases, and 15 bases lay between the germline ends. Germline V gene sequence: CDR1 MNHNS, CDR2 SASEGT. CDR3 length: 15 residues. The CDR3 region is CASSSTGRSNQPQHF. The DNA of the CDR3 is TGTGCCAGCAGTTCGACGGGTAGGTCTAATCAGCCCCAGCATTTT.

V and J are TRBV28 and TRBJ1-1; the match to TRBD1 covers 7 bases. The CDR3 is 11 amino acids. Trimming at V came to 6 bases and at J to 10 bases, leaving 5 bases not matched to a gene. CDR1 is MDHEN, CDR2 SYDVKM, per germline. The CDR3 is CASSSRGSAFF. CDR3 bases: TGTGCCAGCAGCTCCAGGGGGTCAGCTTTCTTT.

This clone was seen only a few times. V and J are TRBV7-9 and TRBJ1-5, with D maybe TRBD1 (6 bases). CDR1 and CDR2 from the germline V gene are SEHNR and FQNEAQ (reference sequence). This CDR3 has 14 amino acids. Deletions cut 5 bases from V and 3 bases from J, with 11 bases between. CDR3 DNA sequence: TGTGCCAGCAGCCGGACAGAACCCAATCAGCCCCAGCATTTT. This translates into CASSRTEPNQPQHF.

J is TRBJ1-1 and V is TRBV6-1, with 8 bases identical to TRBD1. V lost 2 bases and J lost 1; bases outside the gene matches: 3. This CDR3 spans 15 amino acids. Per the germline V gene, CDR1 is MNHNS and CDR2 is SASEGT. CDR3 in DNA: TGTGCCAGCAGTGAAACGACAGGGGAGAACACTGAAGCTTTCTTT. This sequence encodes CASSETTGENTEAFF.

The chain couples TRBV6-6 to TRBJ1-1; D ambiguous. The CDR3 length is 13 residues. Germline V gene lookup returns CDR1 MNHNY and CDR2 SVGAGI (reference sequence). V dropped 7 bases and J dropped 4 bases, with 13 bases sitting between them. The CDR3 DNA sequence: TGTGCCAGCATGAGGGAAGGGAGCACTGAAGCTTTCTTT. Its protein is CASMREGSTEAFF.

The J gene is TRBJ1-2, the V gene TRBV6-1; possible D gene TRBD1, 6 bases. Germline V gene data show CDR1 as MNHNS and CDR2 as SASEGT. V was cut by 3 bases and J by 7 bases, with 12 bases left in between. This CDR3 contains 13 residues. The CDR3 sequence: CASSEQPTGGYTF. The CDR3 region has the DNA TGTGCCAGCAGTGAGCAGCCGACAGGTGGCTACACCTTC.